The 25 T cell receptor beta chains below come from one sample, sequenced in a study of blood T cell repertoires in COVID-19. Data came from immunoSEQ multiplex PCR; TCRdb stores just in-frame clones and leaves some out. The sample lists roughly 60,000 clones, 82% occurring once. Sequenced sample: peripheral blood. The receptors originated from a human donor in a cohort sampled during active or convalescent COVID-19.

This clone was counted only a few times. The chain links TRBV5-1 to TRBJ2-5; 8 nucleotides line up with TRBD1. The germline V gene encodes CDR1 SGHRS and CDR2 YFSETQ. Trimming removed 4 bases from V and 4 bases from J; junction bases left unmatched: 12. The CDR3 consists of 16 residues. This CDR3 is CASSQGAGAPGETQYF. Here the CDR3 DNA reads TGCGCCAGCAGCCAGGGGGCAGGGGCCCCCGGAGAGACCCAGTACTTC.

The chain uses TRBV19 and TRBJ2-5; D possibly corresponds to TRBD2 (5 bases). V gave up 5 bases and J gave up 5 bases, with 15 bases separating them. Germline V CDR1 and CDR2: LNHDA, SQIVND (reference sequence). The CDR3 extends over 14 amino acids. As DNA, the CDR3 is TGTGCCAGTAGTCCCCCACGAGGGTGGGAGACCCAGTACTTC. Residues: CASSPPRGWETQYF.

The gene calls are TRBV9 and TRBJ1-1; D possibly corresponds to TRBD1 (6 bases). Germline assignment: CDR1 SGDLS and CDR2 YYNGEE. The CDR3 totals 15 residues. With 4 bases removed from V and 1 base from J, the gap between germline ends came to 14 bases. CDR3 sequence: CASSPRQVQNTEAFF. CDR3 sequence (DNA): TGTGCCAGCAGCCCCCGACAGGTACAGAACACTGAAGCTTTCTTT.

The chain couples TRBV5-4 to TRBJ2-1, with D perhaps matching TRBD2 (7 bases). The V and J ends lost 0 bases and 4 bases respectively, with 17 bases between them. This CDR3 is 17 amino acids long. Germline V gives CDR1 SGHNT, CDR2 YYREEE (reference sequence). For the CDR3, the DNA is TGTGCCAGCAGCTTGGCCACGGGCGGGGGCCTTTACAATGAGCAGTTCTTC. It is translated as CASSLATGGGLYNEQFF.

V usage is TRBV6-1 and J usage is TRBJ2-3; 13 bases map to TRBD2. V gave up 2 bases and J gave up 4 bases; unmatched junction bases: 6. Looked up from germline, CDR1 is MNHNS and CDR2 is SASEGT. CDR3 length equals 17 residues. CDR3 loop: CASSEQGLAGRSDTQYF. The CDR3 coding sequence is TGTGCCAGCAGTGAACAGGGACTAGCGGGGAGGTCAGATACGCAGTATTTT.

The chain links TRBV10-3 to TRBJ1-6, with TRBD1 identical over 8 bases. The CDR3 covers 14 residues. Germline V CDR1 and CDR2: ENHRY, SYGVKD. V lost 4 bases, J lost 8 bases, and 4 bases stayed unmatched. CDR3 sequence (DNA): TGTGCCATCAGTGGACAGGGGAGTTATTCACCCCTCCACTTT. Amino acids: CAISGQGSYSPLHF.

V gene TRBV19 combines with J gene TRBJ1-1; TRBD1 is a possible D gene (6 bases). The V end lost 6 bases, the J end lost 6 bases, and 14 bases lay between the germline ends. This CDR3 is built from 13 residues. Germline V gene data show CDR1 as LNHDA and CDR2 as SQIVND (reference sequence). The CDR3 sequence: CASRIQGGAEAFF. The CDR3 nucleotides read TGTGCCAGTAGGATACAGGGAGGGGCTGAAGCTTTCTTT. Together with reference TRBV19 and TRBJ1-1, the CDR3 gives the full variable domain: DGGITQSPKYLFRKEGQNVTLSCEQNLNHDAMYWYRQDPGQGLRLIYYSQIVNDFQKGDIAEGYSVSREKKESFPLTVTSAQKNPTAFYLCASRIQGGAEAFFGQGTRLTVV.

The chain has TRBV9 and TRBJ2-7; a weak D match, TRBD1 (5 bases). Trimming took off 0 bases at V and 5 bases at J, with 12 bases between the two ends. The CDR3 contains 14 residues. Germline V lookup: CDR1 SGDLS, CDR2 YYNGEE. CDR3 sequence reads: CASSVGSGMHEQYF. CDR3 in DNA: TGTGCCAGCAGCGTAGGGTCAGGGATGCACGAGCAGTACTTC.

The chain couples TRBV4-1 to TRBJ2-7, with no clear D. Trimming removed 2 bases at V and 7 bases at J, with 9 bases between. CDR1 is MGHRA, CDR2 YSYEKL, per germline. This CDR3 is 12 amino acids long. The CDR3 DNA sequence: TGCGCCAGCAGCCAACCCTCAGGTGAGCAGTACTTC. It is translated as CASSQPSGEQYF.

The rearrangement links TRBV2 to TRBJ1-2; TRBD1 aligns across 11 bases. CDR1 and CDR2 from the germline V gene are SNHLY and FYNNEI. J was trimmed by 3 bases and V by 7 bases; bases with no gene match: 4. There are 14 residues in the CDR3. This CDR3 reads CASNGQGADYGYTF. The CDR3 DNA is TGTGCCAGCAACGGACAGGGGGCGGACTATGGCTACACCTTC.

The V and J genes are TRBV7-6 and TRBJ2-3; 10 bases line up with TRBD2. CDR1 and CDR2 from the germline V gene are SGHVS and FNYEAQ. This CDR3 contains 15 residues. V was clipped by 3 bases and J by 3 bases; unmatched bases: 3. CDR3 nucleotide sequence: TGTGCCAGCAGCTTTCTAGCGGGGGTTACAGATACGCAGTATTTT. It codes for CASSFLAGVTDTQYF.

Only a few counts were recorded for this clone. The V and J genes are TRBV29-1 and TRBJ2-6, with 8 bases fitting TRBD1. The CDR3 length is 15 residues. Germline V gene lookup returns CDR1 SQVTM and CDR2 ANQGSEA. Trimming cost V 7 bases and J 0 bases; bases outside gene matches: 5. DNA for the CDR3: TGCAGCGCTGTCACAGGGGGCTCTGGGGCCAACGTCCTGACTTTC. Amino acids: CSAVTGGSGANVLTF.

The chain combines TRBV5-5 with TRBJ2-7; 7 bases are shared with TRBD1. This CDR3 has 14 amino acids. V trimming: 6 bases; J trimming: 0 bases; junction bases outside the gene matches: 6. CDR1 is SGHKS and CDR2 is YYEKEE in the germline V gene (reference sequence). CDR3 residues: CASNDRDSSYEQYF. The CDR3 DNA reads TGTGCCAGCAACGACCGGGACAGCTCCTACGAGCAGTACTTC. The full variable domain, rest sourced from reference TRBV5-5 and TRBJ2-7, is DAGVTQSPTHLIKTRGQQVTLRCSPISGHKSVSWYQQVLGQGPQFIFQYYEKEERGRGNFPDRFSARQFPNYSSELNVNALLLGDSALYLCASNDRDSSYEQYFGPGTRLTVT.

This chain links TRBV4-3 with TRBJ2-5, with 13 positions matching TRBD2. Unmatched junction bases numbered 4, after V lost 1 base and J lost 5 bases. Germline lookup yields CDR1 LGHNA and CDR2 YSLEER. CDR3 length: 16 residues. The CDR3 DNA reads as TGCGCCAGCAGCCAAGGGACTAGCGGGGGTAGTGAGACCCAGTACTTC. Translated, it gives CASSQGTSGGSETQYF.

The chain uses TRBV5-1 and TRBJ1-3; TRBD1 matches at 7 bases. This CDR3 has 15 residues. The junction had 4 bases not matched to a gene; V was cut back by 4 bases and J by 0 bases. Germline V gene sequence: CDR1 SGHRS, CDR2 YFSETQ. CDR3 sequence (DNA): TGCGCCAGCAGCCAAAACAGGGGCTCTGGAAACACCATATATTTT. Translation: CASSQNRGSGNTIYF.

The count of this clone is one. The V call is TRBV7-2, the J call TRBJ1-1, with TRBD1 matching over 10 bases. This CDR3 has 15 amino acids. The J segment lost 6 bases and the V segment lost 1 base, leaving 5 bases of the junction unmatched. The germline CDR1 and CDR2 sequences are SGHTA and FQGNSA. The CDR3 DNA follows: TGTGCCAGCAGCTTAGATCTAGGACAGGGGGCTGAAGCTTTCTTT. It specifies CASSLDLGQGAEAFF.

The chain is built from TRBV24-1 and TRBJ2-1; D possibly corresponds to TRBD2 (6 bases). The V gene's germline CDR1 is KGHDR and CDR2 SFDVKD. This CDR3 contains 13 residues. The V end was cut by 3 bases, the J end by 8 bases, with 10 bases between. DNA for the CDR3: TGTGCCACCAGTGATGGAGGGCGCGATGAGCAGTTCTTC. This codes for CATSDGGRDEQFF.

This clone came up once. The chain employs TRBV7-2 and TRBJ1-2; a weak D match, TRBD1 (6 bases). The germline CDR1 and CDR2 sequences are SGHTA and FQGNSA. Trimming took 5 bases from V and 3 from J, leaving 16 bases between them. The CDR3 has 15 residues. CDR3 DNA sequence: TGTGCCAGCAGCGGAGAGGGGGTTGGTGACTATGGCTACACCTTC. Amino acids: CASSGEGVGDYGYTF. The entire variable domain, with the rest obtained from reference TRBV7-2 and TRBJ1-2, is as follows: GAGVSQSPSNKVTEKGKDVELRCDPISGHTALYWYRQSLGQGLEFLIYFQGNSAPDKSGLPSDRFSAERTGGSVSTLTIQRTQQEDSAVYLCASSGEGVGDYGYTFGSGTRLTVV.

This chain connects TRBV28 to TRBJ1-2; a weak D match, TRBD1 (5 bases). Trimming took 4 bases from V and 2 from J, leaving 14 bases between them. CDR3 length: 15 residues. The V gene's germline CDR1 is MDHEN and CDR2 SYDVKM. The CDR3: CASSSHSGLNYGYTF. CDR3 coding DNA: TGTGCCAGCAGTTCCCACTCAGGGCTAAACTATGGCTACACCTTC.

The rearrangement links TRBV12-3 or TRBV12-4 to TRBJ2-7; D unclear. CDR3 length: 11 residues. V lost 6 bases and J lost 6, with 9 bases in between. CDR3 nucleotide sequence: TGTGCCAGCAGCCATGGGCGCGAGCAGTACTTC. Translated: CASSHGREQYF.

This rearrangement joins TRBV19 to TRBJ1-6; D call uncertain. Germline CDR1 reads LNHDA; CDR2 reads SQIVND (reference sequence). Trimming shortened V by 6 bases and J by 9 bases, and 15 bases separated the two germline ends. This CDR3 region has 14 residues. The CDR3 coding sequence is TGTGCCAGTAGGAGCTTTCCCCGAGGTTCACCCCTCCACTTT. Protein product: CASRSFPRGSPLHF.

The chain carries TRBV2 and TRBJ1-1, with D tentatively TRBD1 (6 bases). The CDR3 runs to 13 residues. The germline V and J ends were trimmed by 6 bases and 4 bases, with 12 bases remaining between them. CDR1 and CDR2 (germline): SNHLY, FYNNEI. Written as DNA, the CDR3 is TGTGCCAGCAGCCCAGGGGCGAGCACTGAAGCTTTCTTT. As protein: CASSPGASTEAFF.

The chain recombines TRBV21-1 with TRBJ1-2. TRBV21-1 is tagged as a pseudogene. This CDR3 has 16 residues. The CDR3 here is CASSKRGSSTNYGYTF. For the CDR3, the DNA is TGTGCCAGCAGCAAACGGGGGTCCTCAACAAACTATGGCTACACCTTC.

The chain has TRBV2 and TRBJ2-2; D is uncertain. Germline CDR1 SNHLY, CDR2 FYNNEI. The V and J ends lost 3 bases and 1 base respectively, with 9 bases between them. The CDR3 length is 15 residues. The CDR3 loop reads CASSDDAGNTGELFF. Here the CDR3 DNA reads TGTGCCAGCAGTGATGATGCAGGGAACACCGGGGAGCTGTTTTTT.

CDR3 sequence: CASSYSGQGKETQYF. The CDR3 coding sequence is TGTGCCAGCAGTTACTCCGGACAGGGAAAGGAGACCCAGTACTTC. The chain joins TRBV6-5 to TRBJ2-5; 8 bases fit TRBD1. V gave up 0 bases and J gave up 5 bases; unmatched junction bases: 5. Germline V gives CDR1 MNHEY, CDR2 SVGAGI. The CDR3 loop spans 15 amino acids.